This entry is about one TCR beta chain. The sample originates from a study of glioma-infiltrating T cells after dendritic cell vaccination. Study-level information: Treatment, given 2003 to 2012, was autologous tumor lysate-pulsed dendritic cell vaccination. Dendritic cells derived from monocytes and pulsed with autologous tumor lysate formed the vaccine.

Method: immunoSEQ multiplex PCR; TCRdb's copy keeps in-frame clones and lacks some. The repertoire holds 45,000 to 50,000 clones, with approximately 83% as singletons. Germline values: CDR1 SGHTA, CDR2 FQGNSA. This CDR3 is built from 12 residues. Deletions cut 6 bases from V and 4 bases from J, with 9 bases between. This sequence originates from a human donor with glioblastoma. The gene calls are TRBV7-2 and TRBJ2-5; the D gene is possibly TRBD1 (6 bases). Here the sequenced sample was blood, taken before dendritic cell vaccination. As DNA, the CDR3 is TGTGCCAGCAGTGTGGACAGAGAGACCCAGTACTTC. Translating it yields CASSVDRETQYF.